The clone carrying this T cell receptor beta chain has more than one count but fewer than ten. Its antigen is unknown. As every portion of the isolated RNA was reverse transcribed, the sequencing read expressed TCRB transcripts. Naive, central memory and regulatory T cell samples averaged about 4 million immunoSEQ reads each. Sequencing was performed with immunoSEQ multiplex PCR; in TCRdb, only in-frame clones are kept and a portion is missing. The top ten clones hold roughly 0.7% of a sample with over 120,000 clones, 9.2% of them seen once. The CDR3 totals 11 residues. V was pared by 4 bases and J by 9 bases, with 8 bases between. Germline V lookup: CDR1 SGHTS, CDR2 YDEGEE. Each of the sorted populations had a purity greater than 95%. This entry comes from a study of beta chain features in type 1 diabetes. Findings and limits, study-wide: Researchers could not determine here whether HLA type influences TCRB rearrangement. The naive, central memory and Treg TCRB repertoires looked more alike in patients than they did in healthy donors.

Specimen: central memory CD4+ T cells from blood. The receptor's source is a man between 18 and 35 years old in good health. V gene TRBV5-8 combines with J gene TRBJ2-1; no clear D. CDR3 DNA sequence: TGTGCCAGCAGCGCGCCCTTTGAGCAGTTCTTC. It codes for CASSAPFEQFF.